The 23 T cell receptor beta chains below were found in one sample sequenced in a study of CD8 T cells in Susac syndrome. Reverse transcription used 0.5 to 1 ug RNA and random hexamers. MiXCR, run by TCRdb on the immunoSEQ multiplex PCR reads, gives a single entry per CDR3 protein. The sample has tens of thousands of distinct CDR3 sequences; approximately 94% are singletons. The sample was CD8+ T cells from PBMCs. The receptors were gathered from a human donor in good health.

J is TRBJ2-7 and V is TRBV27, with D maybe TRBD2 (5 bases). Germline V gives CDR1 MNHEY, CDR2 SMNVEV (reference sequence). The V end was cut by 3 bases, the J end by 5 bases, with 8 bases between. This CDR3 is built from 12 residues. The CDR3 loop reads CASSFPGNEQYF. Written as DNA, the CDR3 is TGTGCCAGCAGTTTTCCCGGGAACGAGCAGTACTTC.

This rearrangement joins TRBV7-9 to TRBJ2-1; D is ambiguous. V lost 4 bases, J lost 15 bases, and 16 bases lay in between. Germline lookup yields CDR1 SEHNR and CDR2 FQNEAQ (reference sequence). The CDR3 runs to 12 residues. The CDR3 DNA follows: TGTGCCAGCAGCTCGGACGTCTTCCGCCGGTTCTTC. It encodes CASSSDVFRRFF.

V is TRBV4-3 and J is TRBJ2-1; the D is unclear. From germline, CDR1 is LGHNA and CDR2 YSLEER. V lost 3 bases to trimming and J lost 9 bases, with 15 bases between them. The CDR3 extends over 14 amino acids. The CDR3, as DNA: TGCGCCAGCAGCCATGCACTGTCGGGTGGTGAGCAGTTCTTC. It is translated as CASSHALSGGEQFF.

The chain couples TRBV15 to TRBJ1-2; the D gene is possibly TRBD1 (5 bases). CDR3 size: 17 residues. Trimming cost V 3 bases and J 4 bases, with 21 bases left between them. The V gene's germline CDR1 is LNHNV and CDR2 YYDKDF (reference sequence). CDR3 region: CATSSHIRDGRGYGYTF. CDR3 nucleotides: TGTGCCACCAGCAGTCATATTCGGGACGGTCGTGGCTATGGCTACACCTTC. Drawing the rest from reference TRBV15 and TRBJ1-2, the complete variable domain is DAMVIQNPRYQVTQFGKPVTLSCSQTLNHNVMYWYQQKSSQAPKLLFHYYDKDFNNEADTPDNFQSRRPNTSFCFLDIRSPGLGDTAMYLCATSSHIRDGRGYGYTFGSGTRLTVV.

The genes are TRBV5-4 and TRBJ2-7; D is unresolved. The V and J ends lost 0 bases and 1 base respectively, with 5 bases between them. CDR3 length: 13 residues. Germline V gene sequence: CDR1 SGHNT, CDR2 YYREEE (reference sequence). DNA of the CDR3: TGTGCCAGCAGCTTGGGCATTTCCTACGAGCAGTACTTC. Its protein is CASSLGISYEQYF.

This clonotype was seen only once. The rearrangement uses TRBV6-2 or TRBV6-3 and TRBJ2-1; D might be TRBD2 (7 bases). The CDR3 runs to 16 residues. Germline V gives CDR1 MNHEY, CDR2 SVGEGT. Trimming took 3 bases from V and 4 from J, leaving 16 bases between them. The CDR3 coding sequence is TGTGCCAGCAGTTATCGCCCCGGGGGGCCTTACAATGAGCAGTTCTTC. Translated, it gives CASSYRPGGPYNEQFF.

This clonotype showed up just once. The CDR3 DNA is TGCGCCAGCAGCCTGACAGGGGGTCTCTCGGATACGCAGTATTTT. Protein product: CASSLTGGLSDTQYF. The V and J genes are TRBV5-1 and TRBJ2-3; 9 bases map to TRBD1. V lost 4 bases, J lost 6 bases, and 9 bases stayed unmatched. This CDR3 comprises 15 residues. Germline V gives CDR1 SGHRS, CDR2 YFSETQ.

This chain links TRBV12-3 or TRBV12-4 with TRBJ2-1; no clear D. Trimming removed 8 bases from V and 0 bases from J, with 17 bases in between. The length of the CDR3 is 16 residues. This CDR3 reads CASPSASSSSYNEQFF. CDR3 sequence (DNA): TGTGCCAGCCCCTCCGCGTCGAGCAGCTCCTACAATGAGCAGTTCTTC.

The chain links TRBV24-1 to TRBJ2-1, with 9 nucleotides matching TRBD1. The junction had 3 bases not matched to a gene; V was cut back by 3 bases and J by 4 bases. Germline CDR1 and CDR2: KGHDR and SFDVKD. This CDR3 comprises 15 residues. The CDR3 DNA sequence: TGTGCCACCAGTGATGACAGGGGGGGATACAATGAGCAGTTCTTC. It is translated as CATSDDRGGYNEQFF.

V is TRBV6-1 and J is TRBJ2-1; D possibly matches TRBD1 or TRBD2 (5 bases each). The V gene's germline CDR1 is MNHNS and CDR2 SASEGT. This CDR3 has 15 amino acids. Trimming took 4 bases from V and 0 from J, leaving 10 bases between them. CDR3 in amino acids: CASSGGSSSYNEQFF. In DNA form, the CDR3 reads TGTGCCAGCAGTGGGGGGTCAAGCTCCTACAATGAGCAGTTCTTC.

The CDR3 DNA is TGTGCCTGGAGTTGGAGGGTCTCTGAAGCTTTCTTT. It specifies CAWSWRVSEAFF. The rearrangement links TRBV30 to TRBJ1-1; D not resolved. The V end was cut by 2 bases, the J end by 6 bases, with 10 bases between. The germline gives CDR1 GTSNPN, CDR2 SVGIG (reference sequence). The CDR3 loop spans 12 amino acids.

The genes are TRBV4-3 and TRBJ2-7; TRBD1 matches 7 bases. The CDR3 has 15 amino acids. The V and J ends lost 1 base and 0 bases, in that order; junction bases with no gene match: 3. CDR1 is LGHNA and CDR2 is YSLEER in the germline V gene. DNA for the CDR3: TGCGCCAGCAGCCAAGGGAGGACAGGCTCCTACGAGCAGTACTTC. Translating gives CASSQGRTGSYEQYF.

The chain carries TRBV14 and TRBJ2-3, with D tentatively TRBD2 (6 bases). Trimming pared 4 bases from V and 5 bases from J, leaving 16 bases between. CDR3 length equals 15 residues. Germline CDR1 SGHDN, CDR2 FVKESK. The chain's CDR3 is CASSRNPYGGDTQYF. The CDR3 bases are TGTGCCAGCAGCCGCAACCCTTACGGGGGAGATACGCAGTATTTT.

The genes are TRBV4-3 and TRBJ2-1, with 10 positions matching TRBD1. The CDR3 totals 16 residues. Unmatched junction bases numbered 11, after V lost 2 bases and J lost 10 bases. CDR1 LGHNA and CDR2 YSLEER come from the germline V gene. CDR3 in amino acids: CASSQRDRGLNWEQFF. The CDR3 bases are TGCGCCAGCAGCCAAAGGGACAGGGGCTTGAATTGGGAGCAGTTCTTC.

The CDR3 DNA is TGTGCCAGCAGCCATGACAGGGTTCTGATCACAGATACGCAGTATTTT. Encoded protein: CASSHDRVLITDTQYF. J is TRBJ2-3 and V is TRBV5-6, with 7 bases aligning to TRBD1. V shed 4 bases and J 2 bases; nucleotides not matched to a gene: 10. The CDR3 is made up of 16 amino acids. Germline V gene lookup returns CDR1 SGHDT and CDR2 YYEEEE.

As to this clonotype: A junction boundary mismatches the germline segment, possibly from a read error. The chain employs TRBV6-5 and TRBJ2-7, with 13 bases matching TRBD2. Germline CDR1 is MNHEY and CDR2 is SVGAGI. This CDR3 comprises 16 residues. This CDR3 is CASSWTSGGDTYEQHF. The CDR3 nucleotides are TGTGCCAGCAGTTGGACTAGCGGGGGAGATACCTACGAGCAGCACTTC.

This clonotype appeared a single time. The rearrangement joins TRBV5-1 to TRBJ2-7, with 9 bases identical to TRBD2. CDR1 and CDR2 from the germline V gene are SGHRS and YFSETQ. The CDR3 spans 15 residues. The ends lost 3 bases at V and 2 bases at J; junction bases unmatched: 6. Here the CDR3 DNA reads TGCGCCAGCAGCTCTAGCGGGGACGCCACCTACGAGCAGTACTTC. Residues: CASSSSGDATYEQYF.

The rearrangement links TRBV4-2 to TRBJ2-3; 16 bases line up with TRBD2. V gave up 1 base and J gave up 0 bases; unmatched junction bases: 10. Germline CDR1 is LGHNA and CDR2 is YNFKEQ. The CDR3 runs 21 residues. The CDR3 here is CASSQGTGTSGGAWSTDTQYF. For the CDR3, the DNA is TGTGCCAGCAGCCAAGGGACCGGGACTAGCGGGGGGGCCTGGAGCACAGATACGCAGTATTTT.

V gene TRBV29-1 combines with J gene TRBJ2-3; TRBD2 matches 14 bases. This CDR3 region has 17 residues. With 3 bases clipped from V and 2 bases from J, the junction kept 7 bases outside the gene matches. In germline, CDR1 is SQVTM, CDR2 ANQGSEA. The CDR3 spells CSVDAGTSGGFTDTQYF. DNA for the CDR3: TGCAGCGTTGACGCAGGGACTAGCGGGGGCTTCACAGATACGCAGTATTTT.

The V call is TRBV4-1, the J call TRBJ2-7; D is perhaps TRBD1 (5 bases). Germline CDR1 MGHRA, CDR2 YSYEKL. The CDR3 is 15 amino acids. V was pared by 1 base and J by 5 bases, with 15 bases between. The CDR3 coding sequence is TGCGCCAGCAGCCAAGTGAAGAACAGGTTCGACGAGCAGTACTTC. It yields the protein CASSQVKNRFDEQYF.

V gene TRBV9 combines with J gene TRBJ1-1, with no clear D. Trimming removed 0 bases at V and 3 bases at J, with 9 bases between. CDR1 SGDLS and CDR2 YYNGEE come from the germline V gene. The CDR3 sequence is 14 residues long. The CDR3 spells CASSVGLGDTEAFF. CDR3 nucleotides: TGTGCCAGCAGCGTAGGGTTGGGTGACACTGAAGCTTTCTTT.

The DNA for the CDR3 is TGTGCCCAAACATCGACAGGGAACTTAGATTTTGGCTACACCTTC. It yields the protein CAQTSTGNLDFGYTF. This chain connects TRBV30 to TRBJ1-2; 7 positions match TRBD1. Germline values: CDR1 GTSNPN, CDR2 SVGIG (reference sequence). The CDR3 spans 15 residues. After removal of 8 bases from V and 7 bases from J, the junction contained 19 bases not matched to a gene.

This rearrangement joins TRBV13 to TRBJ2-5; the D gene could be TRBD1 or TRBD2 (6 bases each). Germline V gene lookup returns CDR1 PRHDT and CDR2 FYEKMQ (reference sequence). There are 14 residues in the CDR3. V was shortened by 5 bases and J by 2 bases, with 12 bases between the two germline ends. The CDR3 protein is CASSPPGAQETQYF. CDR3 DNA sequence: TGTGCCAGCAGCCCGCCGGGGGCTCAAGAGACCCAGTACTTC.